What follows are 27 T cell receptor beta chains derived from one specimen sequenced in a study of cytomegalovirus exposure and HLA in healthy donors. 60 Vbeta and 13 Jbeta primers were used in PCR. Data came from immunoSEQ multiplex PCR; TCRdb stores just in-frame clones and leaves some out. The data show about 130,000 clones, 74% seen once. What was sequenced was PBMCs. The receptors were gathered from a man aged 40-49 years in good health and CMV-seropositive.

The chain combines TRBV12-5 with TRBJ2-3; a weak D match, TRBD2 (6 bases). V was pared by 7 bases and J by 0 bases, with 11 bases between. The CDR3 consists of 14 residues. In germline, CDR1 is LGHNT, CDR2 FRNRAP. CDR3 nucleotides: TGTGCTAGTGATAGCGGAACTAGCACAGATACGCAGTATTTT. As protein: CASDSGTSTDTQYF.

CDR3 region: CASSLAEGAKNIQYF. The CDR3 DNA follows: TGTGCCAGCAGCCTGGCGGAGGGGGCCAAAAACATTCAGTACTTC. This chain uses TRBV28 with TRBJ2-4; possible D gene TRBD2, 6 bases. CDR3 length: 15 amino acids. CDR1 MDHEN and CDR2 SYDVKM come from the germline V gene. Trimming pared 6 bases from V and 1 base from J, leaving 13 bases between.

The rearrangement joins TRBV28 to TRBJ2-7; 9 bases are a match to TRBD1. J was trimmed by 5 bases and V by 6 bases; bases with no gene match: 8. CDR3 length: 14 residues. Germline-derived CDR1 and CDR2 are MDHEN and SYDVKM. CDR3 loop: CASSPGTGTHEQYF. The CDR3 nucleotides are TGTGCCAGCAGCCCAGGGACAGGGACCCACGAGCAGTACTTC.

The rearrangement links TRBV11-2 to TRBJ2-5; 11 nucleotides align to TRBD2. With 5 bases clipped from V and 0 bases from J, the junction kept 8 bases outside the gene matches. Per the germline V gene, CDR1 is SGHAT and CDR2 is FQNNGV. The CDR3 is 17 residues long. The CDR3 protein is CASSRTSGYHYQETQYF. The CDR3 nucleotides are TGTGCCAGCAGCAGGACTAGCGGGTACCACTACCAAGAGACCCAGTACTTC.

This clone was seen a few times. J is TRBJ2-2 and V is TRBV29-1; D might be TRBD1 (6 bases). Germline V gene lookup returns CDR1 SQVTM and CDR2 ANQGSEA. CDR3 size: 14 residues. Trimming removed 6 bases from V and 0 bases from J, with 11 bases in between. The CDR3 sequence: CSVRTDSNTGELFF. In DNA form, the CDR3 reads TGCAGCGTGAGGACAGATTCGAACACCGGGGAGCTGTTTTTT.

The rearrangement joins TRBV5-1 to TRBJ2-2; D call uncertain. V dropped 2 bases and J dropped 4 bases, with 3 bases sitting between them. Per the germline V gene, CDR1 is SGHRS and CDR2 is YFSETQ. The CDR3 sequence is 12 residues long. CDR3 protein: CASSFSTGELFF. In DNA, the CDR3 is TGCGCCAGCAGCTTCAGCACCGGGGAGCTGTTTTTT.

There are a few counts of this clone. The chain recombines TRBV2 with TRBJ2-7; D is unclear. Trimming took 11 bases from V and 2 from J, leaving 16 bases between them. Germline CDR1 and CDR2: SNHLY and FYNNEI. The CDR3 has 13 residues. The CDR3, as DNA: TGTGCCGGTCGCGGTGGAGCTGCCTACGAGCAGTACTTC. Protein product: CAGRGGAAYEQYF.

The chain joins TRBV28 to TRBJ2-3; 14 bases align to TRBD2. Germline CDR1 and CDR2: MDHEN and SYDVKM. V shed 6 bases and J 12 bases; nucleotides not matched to a gene: 5. The CDR3 spans 13 residues. The CDR3 protein is CASRWTSGGPQYF. The CDR3 nucleotides are TGTGCCAGCAGATGGACTAGCGGGGGGCCACAGTATTTT.

The chain has TRBV6-5 and TRBJ1-5; perhaps TRBD1 as D (6 bases). V was cut by 2 bases and J by 4 bases, with 9 bases left in between. The CDR3 is 14 amino acids. CDR1 and CDR2 (germline): MNHEY, SVGAGI. DNA for the CDR3: TGTGCCAGCAGTTACGTTAGGGGGAATCAGCCCCAGCATTTT. This codes for CASSYVRGNQPQHF.

The chain couples TRBV19 to TRBJ1-5, with D possibly TRBD1 on 5 matching bases. CDR1 and CDR2 from the germline V gene are LNHDA and SQIVND (reference sequence). Trimming removed 3 bases at V and 1 base at J, with 13 bases between. The CDR3 has 16 amino acids. The CDR3 spells CASSMSGRASNQPQHF. The DNA of the CDR3 is TGTGCCAGTAGTATGAGTGGCAGGGCAAGCAATCAGCCCCAGCATTTT.

The chain carries TRBV27 and TRBJ2-1; 10 bases map to TRBD1. V shed 2 bases and J 4 bases; nucleotides not matched to a gene: 2. This CDR3 spans 15 amino acids. Germline CDR1 and CDR2: MNHEY and SMNVEV (reference sequence). The CDR3 loop reads CASSLQGQGYNEQFF. CDR3 coding DNA: TGTGCCAGCAGTTTACAGGGACAGGGGTACAATGAGCAGTTCTTC.

In its sample, this clone was seen a few times. The CDR3 nucleotides read TGCGCCAGCAGCCATTTCCAAGTGGGAGGGACTGAAGCTTTCTTT. Translating it yields CASSHFQVGGTEAFF. The chain is built from TRBV4-1 and TRBJ1-1; D is ambiguous. Germline V CDR1 and CDR2: MGHRA, YSYEKL. V was clipped by 3 bases and J by 5 bases, with 16 bases between them. The CDR3 length is 15 residues.

The rearrangement links TRBV13 to TRBJ1-1, with D perhaps matching TRBD1 (6 bases). V shed 4 bases and J shed 0 bases, with 15 bases lying between them. There are 16 residues in the CDR3. Germline-derived CDR1 and CDR2 are PRHDT and FYEKMQ (reference sequence). CDR3 protein: CASSSSGHRMNTEAFF. CDR3 nucleotide sequence: TGTGCCAGCAGCTCATCGGGACACCGCATGAACACTGAAGCTTTCTTT.

This chain joins TRBV29-1 and TRBJ1-1; the match to TRBD1 covers 7 bases. Germline CDR1 and CDR2: SQVTM and ANQGSEA. CDR3 length equals 15 residues. Losses at the gene ends were 5 bases for V and 1 base for J; bases not matched to a gene: 10. The CDR3 DNA reads TGCAGCGTTACAACCACCGGGACAGCGAACACTGAAGCTTTCTTT. Protein sequence: CSVTTTGTANTEAFF.

V and J are TRBV18 and TRBJ2-7; D might be TRBD1 (6 bases). Germline V gene sequence: CDR1 KGHSH, CDR2 LQKENI. This CDR3 has 14 amino acids. The V end was cut by 6 bases, the J end by 3 bases, with 15 bases between. The CDR3 here is CASSPQGIRYEQYF. CDR3 nucleotides: TGTGCCAGCTCGCCGCAGGGGATCCGCTACGAGCAGTACTTC.

The rearrangement uses TRBV28 and TRBJ1-1; 9 bases match TRBD1. Germline V gene sequence: CDR1 MDHEN, CDR2 SYDVKM. After removal of 7 bases from V and 5 bases from J, the junction contained 11 bases not matched to a gene. CDR3 size: 15 residues. The DNA of the CDR3 is TGTGCCAGCATCAAGACCGGGACAGGGATTACTGAAGCTTTCTTT. It is translated as CASIKTGTGITEAFF.

The chain is built from TRBV10-2 and TRBJ1-1, with D possibly TRBD1 on 5 matching bases. With 6 bases removed from V and 11 bases from J, the gap between germline ends came to 25 bases. The CDR3 is made up of 15 amino acids. CDR1 and CDR2 (germline): WSHSY, SAAADI. The CDR3 loop reads CASSDPSATARFAFF. The CDR3 nucleotides read TGCGCCAGCAGCGACCCTTCGGCGACAGCTCGTTTTGCTTTCTTT.

The rearrangement joins TRBV29-1 to TRBJ1-2; tentative D call: TRBD1 (6 bases). V lost 7 bases to trimming and J lost 1 base, with 10 bases between them. Germline-derived CDR1 and CDR2 are SQVTM and ANQGSEA. The CDR3 consists of 12 residues. The CDR3 here is CSGEDSNYGYTF. CDR3 nucleotide sequence: TGCAGCGGAGAGGACAGTAACTATGGCTACACCTTC.

J is TRBJ2-7 and V is TRBV11-2, with a possible D match to TRBD1 (6 bases). V shed 1 base and J shed 4 bases, with 14 bases lying between them. Looked up from germline, CDR1 is SGHAT and CDR2 is FQNNGV. CDR3 length equals 15 residues. The CDR3 DNA sequence: TGTGCCAGCAGCTTAGCAGGGGCCCGTATTTACGAGCAGTACTTC. This sequence encodes CASSLAGARIYEQYF.

This sequence joins TRBV7-9 and TRBJ1-4; D gene uncertain. Trimming took 1 base from V and 4 from J, leaving 10 bases between them. Germline assignment: CDR1 SEHNR and CDR2 FQNEAQ (reference sequence). The CDR3 totals 15 residues. CDR3 DNA: TGTGCCAGCAGCTTAGTGAGCCCGAGTAATGAAAAACTGTTTTTT. Protein sequence: CASSLVSPSNEKLFF.

The chain is built from TRBV7-9 and TRBJ2-7; D gene ambiguous. The CDR3 extends over 13 amino acids. Germline V gives CDR1 SEHNR, CDR2 FQNEAQ (reference sequence). The ends were cut back, 1 base at V and 9 bases at J, with 13 bases in the middle. The CDR3 sequence: CASSLGASSWQYF. As DNA, the CDR3 is TGTGCCAGCAGCTTAGGGGCCTCCTCGTGGCAGTACTTC.

The V and J genes are TRBV4-2 and TRBJ2-1; 7 positions agree with TRBD2. J gave up 0 bases and V 0 bases, and 5 bases lay outside the gene matches. CDR1 is LGHNA, CDR2 YNFKEQ, per germline. The CDR3 is made up of 17 amino acids. The CDR3 DNA reads TGTGCCAGCAGCCAAGATCGGGGCGGGGGCTCCTACAATGAGCAGTTCTTC. Encoded protein: CASSQDRGGGSYNEQFF.

This clone was picked up one time. The chain couples TRBV5-1 to TRBJ2-1, with 10 bases identical to TRBD1. J was trimmed by 7 bases and V by 4 bases; bases with no gene match: 5. The germline V gene encodes CDR1 SGHRS and CDR2 YFSETQ. The CDR3 spans 14 residues. The CDR3 nucleotides are TGCGCCAGCAGCAGCCGGGACAGGGGTAATGAGCAGTTCTTC. This sequence encodes CASSSRDRGNEQFF.

This sequence joins TRBV5-1 and TRBJ1-4; 11 positions match TRBD1. With 4 bases clipped from V and 7 bases from J, the junction kept 9 bases outside the gene matches. The CDR3 covers 16 residues. Germline V gene lookup returns CDR1 SGHRS and CDR2 YFSETQ. CDR3 nucleotide sequence: TGCGCCAGCAGCAGAGGGACAGGGGGTGTCGGTGAAAAACTGTTTTTT. It codes for CASSRGTGGVGEKLFF.

The chain has TRBV6-6 and TRBJ1-1; 12 bases match TRBD1. The germline V gene encodes CDR1 MNHNY and CDR2 SVGAGI (reference sequence). With 8 bases clipped from V and 4 bases from J, the junction kept 11 bases outside the gene matches. The CDR3 is 16 residues long. The CDR3 DNA follows: TGTGCCAGCGGTGCAGGGACAGGGGGCGGAGGCACTGAAGCTTTCTTT. Encoded protein: CASGAGTGGGGTEAFF.

The chain joins TRBV13 to TRBJ1-1; 10 nucleotides agree with TRBD1. This CDR3 comprises 16 residues. After removal of 5 bases from V and 3 bases from J, the junction contained 9 bases not matched to a gene. Per the germline V gene, CDR1 is PRHDT and CDR2 is FYEKMQ (reference sequence). The CDR3 is CASSPPGQGTDTEAFF. The CDR3 region has the DNA TGTGCCAGCAGCCCCCCGGGACAGGGGACAGACACTGAAGCTTTCTTT.

This clone was observed a few times. The V and J genes are TRBV27 and TRBJ2-7, with TRBD2 matching over 8 bases. This CDR3 has 14 residues. Germline V gives CDR1 MNHEY, CDR2 SMNVEV (reference sequence). The ends lost 3 bases at V and 5 bases at J; junction bases unmatched: 6. Here the CDR3 reads CASSFQRERHEQYF. DNA of the CDR3: TGTGCCAGCAGTTTCCAGCGGGAGCGCCACGAGCAGTACTTC.